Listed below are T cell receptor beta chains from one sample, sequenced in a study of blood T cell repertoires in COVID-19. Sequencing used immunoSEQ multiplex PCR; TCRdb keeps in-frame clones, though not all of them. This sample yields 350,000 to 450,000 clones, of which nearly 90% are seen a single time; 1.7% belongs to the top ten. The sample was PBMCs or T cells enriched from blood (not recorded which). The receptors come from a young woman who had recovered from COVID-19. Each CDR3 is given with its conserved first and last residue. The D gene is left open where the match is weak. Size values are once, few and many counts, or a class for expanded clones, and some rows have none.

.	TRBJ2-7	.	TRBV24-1	TGTGCCACCAGTGATCGGGGGACTGGCTACTACGAGCAGTACTTC	CATSDRGTGYYEQYF
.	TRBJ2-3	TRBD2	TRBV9	TGTGCCAGCAGCAACCACCTGACTAGCGGGAGGGATACGCAGTATTTT	CASSNHLTSGRDTQYF
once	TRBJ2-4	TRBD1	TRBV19	TGTGCCAGTACCCCGTTCGGACAGGGAAGAAACATTCAGTACTTC	CASTPFGQGRNIQYF
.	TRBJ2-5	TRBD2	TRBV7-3	TGTGCCAGCAGCTCCATAGCGGGAGTGGAGACCCAGTACTTC	CASSSIAGVETQYF
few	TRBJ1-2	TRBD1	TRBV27	TGTGCCAGCAGTTTATCGGGGACAGGGGGGTTACATAACTATGGCTACACCTTC	CASSLSGTGGLHNYGYTF
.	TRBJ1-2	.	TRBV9	TGTGCCAGCAGCGTAGTCCAGGATTCCGGATCCTACACCTTC	CASSVVQDSGSYTF
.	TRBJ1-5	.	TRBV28	TGTGCCAGCAGCGGGGGACCGACGCCCCAGCATTTT	CASSGGPTPQHF
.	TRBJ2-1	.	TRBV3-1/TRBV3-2	TGTGCCAGCAGCCAATCTCAATTGAGGGAGCAGTTCTTC	CASSQSQLREQFF
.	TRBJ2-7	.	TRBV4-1	TGCGCCAGCAGCCCTAGTCTCCTTCGACTGCGCCTACGAGCAGTACTTTTC	CASSPSLLRLRLRAVLF
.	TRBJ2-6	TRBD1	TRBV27	TGTGCCAGCAGTTTGTTCCGGGACAGGGGGCGTGGGGCCAACGTCCTGACTTTC	CASSLFRDRGRGANVLTF
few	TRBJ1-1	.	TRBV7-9	TGTGCCAGCAGCTTAGCGGAGGGCATTTATGCTTTCTTT	CASSLAEGIYAFF
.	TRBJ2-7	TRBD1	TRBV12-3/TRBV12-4	TGTGCCAGCAGACCGAACAGGGGGTACGAGCAGTACTTC	CASRPNRGYEQYF
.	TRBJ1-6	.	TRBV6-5	TGTGCCAGCGTGAGGTCCTATAATTCACCCCTCCACTTT	CASVRSYNSPLHF
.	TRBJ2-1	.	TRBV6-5	TGTGCCACTAAAGCGGCGGGCGCAGAGATCAATGAGCAGTTCTTC	CATKAAGAEINEQFF
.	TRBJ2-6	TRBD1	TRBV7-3	TGTGCCAGCAGCTTGGGGACAGGTCCCAGGAACGTCCTGACTTTC	CASSLGTGPRNVLTF
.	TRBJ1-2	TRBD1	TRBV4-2	TGTGCCAGCAGCCAAGATTCACCGGGGACAGGGGGCGGCTATGGCTACACCTTC	CASSQDSPGTGGGYGYTF
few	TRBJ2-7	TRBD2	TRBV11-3	TGTGCCAGCAGCATAGCTAGCGGGGGGTACGAGCAGTACTTC	CASSIASGGYEQYF